The entry below describes one T cell receptor (beta chain). The antigen is unknown. Random hexamers served to reverse transcribe about 0.45 to 1 ug RNA. Amplification of TCR beta CDR3 used immunoSEQ multiplex PCR across 54 Vbeta and 13 Jbeta. TCRdb independently ran MiXCR on the immunoSEQ multiplex PCR reads; one entry per CDR3 protein. The sample includes about 300,000 distinct CDR3 sequences, 65% to 90% of them seen just once. The source of the sample is a study of CD8 T cells in Susac syndrome. The authors carried out high-throughput sequencing of TCR beta. They applied it to CD8+ and CD4+ T cells obtained from blood. Negative magnetic isolation gave CD8+ and CD4+ cells; FACS enriched CD8+ TEMRA. The V gene's germline CDR1 is LNHDA and CDR2 SQIVND (reference sequence). The ends were cut back, 3 bases at V and 10 bases at J, with 13 bases in the middle. CDR3 length: 13 amino acids. Regarding the study as a whole: The study's TCR sequencing and HLA analysis covered a relatively small number of individuals, and the study acknowledged this.

Sequenced material: CD8+ T cells from PBMCs. The sequence was obtained from a human donor with multiple sclerosis. The genes are TRBV19 and TRBJ2-1, with D hard to call. CDR3 bases: TGTGCCAGTAGTATTTTGATAGGGCAGGAGCAGTTCTTC. As protein: CASSILIGQEQFF.